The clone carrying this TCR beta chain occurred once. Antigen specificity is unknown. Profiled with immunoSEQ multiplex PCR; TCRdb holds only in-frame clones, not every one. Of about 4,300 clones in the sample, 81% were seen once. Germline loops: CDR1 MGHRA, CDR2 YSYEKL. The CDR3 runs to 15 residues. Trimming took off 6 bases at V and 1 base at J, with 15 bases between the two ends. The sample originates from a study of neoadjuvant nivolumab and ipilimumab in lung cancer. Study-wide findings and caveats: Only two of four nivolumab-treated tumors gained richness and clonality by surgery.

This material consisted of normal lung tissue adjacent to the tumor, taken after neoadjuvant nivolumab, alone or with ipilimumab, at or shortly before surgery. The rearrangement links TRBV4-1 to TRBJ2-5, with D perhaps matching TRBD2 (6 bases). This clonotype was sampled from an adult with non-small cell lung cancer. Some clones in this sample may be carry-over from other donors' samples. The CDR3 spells CASSYVAGLQETQYF. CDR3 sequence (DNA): TGCGCCAGCAGTTACGTGGCGGGGCTCCAAGAGACCCAGTACTTC.